This TCR beta chain was sequenced during a study of blood T cell repertoires in COVID-19. Study as a whole: From T cells, B-cell-depleted T cells, or PBMCs came the material, which was cDNA or gDNA.

In the authors' workflow: Scientists estimated how many nucleated cells there were by amplifying reference gene primers. This table comes from immunoSEQ multiplex PCR, and its TCRdb copy is limited to in-frame clones, with some not included. V and J calls and clone size are those listed in that table; D and trimming were worked out from the DNA. The data show roughly 160,000 clones, about 84% seen once. CDR1 is GTSNPN and CDR2 is SVGIG in the germline V gene (reference sequence). The CDR3 covers 17 residues. V dropped 3 bases and J dropped 1 base, with 19 bases sitting between them. Residents of over 20 US areas, aged about 18 to 89 years, made up the participants. Participant-reported clinical history was the basis for cohort assignment. The sample holds a few counts of this clone.

This rearrangement joins TRBV30 to TRBJ2-4, with unresolved D. Sequences were obtained from PBMCs or T cells enriched from blood (not recorded which). This sequence was found in a woman in her thirties or forties with acute COVID-19. The CDR3 region is CAWSQKYSTWAKNIQYF. CDR3 sequence (DNA): TGTGCCTGGAGCCAGAAATACAGTACTTGGGCCAAAAACATTCAGTACTTC.